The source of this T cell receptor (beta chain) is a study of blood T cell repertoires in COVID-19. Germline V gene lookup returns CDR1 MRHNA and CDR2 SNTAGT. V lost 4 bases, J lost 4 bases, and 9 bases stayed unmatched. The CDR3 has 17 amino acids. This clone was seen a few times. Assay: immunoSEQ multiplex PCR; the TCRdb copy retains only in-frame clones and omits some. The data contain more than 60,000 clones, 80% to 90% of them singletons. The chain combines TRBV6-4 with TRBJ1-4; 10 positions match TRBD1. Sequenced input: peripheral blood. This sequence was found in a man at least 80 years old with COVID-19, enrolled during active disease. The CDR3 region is CASSGKTGGGGNEKLFF. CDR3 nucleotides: TGTGCCAGCAGTGGAAAGACAGGGGGCGGGGGTAATGAAAAACTGTTTTTT.